This TCR beta chain was sequenced for a study of blood T cells in healthy people across ages. General study results and limits: Observed TCR beta diversity showed a strong correlation with the percentage of naive T cells as measured by flow cytometry. Comparison with aged donors showed that long-lived donors had more naive CD4+ cells and higher diversity.

Peripheral blood samples of 9 to 10 milliliters were drawn from each donor. The CDR3 has 14 amino acids. The trim removed 5 bases at V and 9 bases at J, leaving 8 bases unmatched. The germline CDR1 and CDR2 sequences are LGHDT and YNNKEL (reference sequence). Worth noting for this clonotype: No antigen is known for it.

Primers used in a second PCR of roughly 7 to 11 cycles were a sample-barcoded 5' primer and a J-beta primer mix. One entry per CDR3 protein results from TCRdb running MiXCR on the 5' RACE reads. The table includes about 640,000 distinct CDR3 sequences, 58% detected once. The sequence derives from a man aged 60-69 years in good health. Sequenced: blood. V gene TRBV3-1 combines with J gene TRBJ2-1; 9 bases map to TRBD2. CDR3 in amino acids: CASSTAGGWAEQFF. Written as DNA, the CDR3 is TGTGCCAGCAGCACAGCGGGGGGTTGGGCTGAGCAGTTCTTC.